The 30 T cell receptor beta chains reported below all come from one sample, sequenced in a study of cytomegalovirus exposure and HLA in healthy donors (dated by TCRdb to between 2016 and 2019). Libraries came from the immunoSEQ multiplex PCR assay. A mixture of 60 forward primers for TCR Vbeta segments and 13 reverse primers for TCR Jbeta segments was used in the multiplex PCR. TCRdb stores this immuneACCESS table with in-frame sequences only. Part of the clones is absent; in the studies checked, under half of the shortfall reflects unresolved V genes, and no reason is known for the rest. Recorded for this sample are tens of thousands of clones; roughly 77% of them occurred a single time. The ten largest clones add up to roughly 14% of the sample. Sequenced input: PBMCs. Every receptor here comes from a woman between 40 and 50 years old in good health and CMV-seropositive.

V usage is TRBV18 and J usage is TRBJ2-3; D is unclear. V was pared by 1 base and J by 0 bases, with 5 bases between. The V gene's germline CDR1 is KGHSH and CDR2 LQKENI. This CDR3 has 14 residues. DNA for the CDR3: TGTGCCAGCTCACCACAAACAAGCACAGATACGCAGTATTTT. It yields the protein CASSPQTSTDTQYF.

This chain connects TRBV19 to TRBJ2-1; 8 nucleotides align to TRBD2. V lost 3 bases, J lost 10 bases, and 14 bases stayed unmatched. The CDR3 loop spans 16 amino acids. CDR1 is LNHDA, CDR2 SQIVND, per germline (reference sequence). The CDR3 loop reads CASSIPIAGSSREQFF. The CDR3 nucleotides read TGTGCCAGTAGTATTCCGATAGCGGGAAGTTCGAGAGAGCAGTTCTTC.

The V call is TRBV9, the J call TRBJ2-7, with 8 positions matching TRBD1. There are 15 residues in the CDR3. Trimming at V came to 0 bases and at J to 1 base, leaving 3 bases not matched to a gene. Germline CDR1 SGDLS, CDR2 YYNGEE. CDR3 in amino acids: CASSVGTGPSYEQYF. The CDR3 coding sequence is TGTGCCAGCAGCGTAGGGACAGGGCCTTCCTACGAGCAGTACTTC.

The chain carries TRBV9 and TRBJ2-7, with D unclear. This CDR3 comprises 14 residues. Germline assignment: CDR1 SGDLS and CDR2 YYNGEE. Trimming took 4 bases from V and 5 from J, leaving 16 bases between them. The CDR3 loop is CASSTPGHGNEQYF. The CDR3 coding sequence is TGTGCCAGCAGCACGCCGGGTCACGGTAACGAGCAGTACTTC.

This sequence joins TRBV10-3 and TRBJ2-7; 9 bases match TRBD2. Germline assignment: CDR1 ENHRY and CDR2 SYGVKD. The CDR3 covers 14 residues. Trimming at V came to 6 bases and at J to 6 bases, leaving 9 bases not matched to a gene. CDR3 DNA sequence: TGTGCCATCAGCCCCGTAGCGGGAGCTGGCGAGCAGTACTTC. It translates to CAISPVAGAGEQYF.

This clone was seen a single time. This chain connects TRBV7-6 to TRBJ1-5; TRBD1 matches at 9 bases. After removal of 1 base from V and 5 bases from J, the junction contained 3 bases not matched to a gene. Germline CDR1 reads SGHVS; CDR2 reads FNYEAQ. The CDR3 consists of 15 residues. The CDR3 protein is CASSLGDRVYQPQHF. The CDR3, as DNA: TGTGCCAGCAGCTTAGGGGACAGGGTGTATCAGCCCCAGCATTTT.

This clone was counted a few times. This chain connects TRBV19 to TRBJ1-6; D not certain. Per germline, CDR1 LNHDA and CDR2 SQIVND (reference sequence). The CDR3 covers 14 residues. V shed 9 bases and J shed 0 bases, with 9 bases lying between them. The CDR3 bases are TGTGCCAGGCGAAAGAGCTCCTATAATTCACCCCTCCACTTT. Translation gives CARRKSSYNSPLHF.

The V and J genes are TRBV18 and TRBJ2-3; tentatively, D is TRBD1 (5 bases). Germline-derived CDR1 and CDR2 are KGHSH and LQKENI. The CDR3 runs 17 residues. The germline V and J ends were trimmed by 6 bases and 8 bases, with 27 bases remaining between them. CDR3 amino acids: CASSHSFQGTTQITQYF. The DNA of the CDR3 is TGTGCCAGCTCTCACAGTTTCCAGGGTACGACACAGATTACGCAGTATTTT.

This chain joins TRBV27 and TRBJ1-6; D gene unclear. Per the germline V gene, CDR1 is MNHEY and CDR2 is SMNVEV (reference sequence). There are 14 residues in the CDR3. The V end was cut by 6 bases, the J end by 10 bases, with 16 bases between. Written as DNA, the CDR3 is TGTGCCAGCAGCCCCCAGTGGTACATGTCACCCCTCCACTTT. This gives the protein CASSPQWYMSPLHF.

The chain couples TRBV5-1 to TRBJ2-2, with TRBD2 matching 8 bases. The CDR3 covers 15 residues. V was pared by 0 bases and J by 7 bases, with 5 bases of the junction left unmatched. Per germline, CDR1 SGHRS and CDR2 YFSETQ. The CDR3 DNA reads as TGCGCCAGCAGCTTGGCGGCGGGAGGTAGCGGGGAGCTGTTTTTT. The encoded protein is CASSLAAGGSGELFF. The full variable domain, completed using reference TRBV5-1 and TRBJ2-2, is KAGVTQTPRYLIKTRGQQVTLSCSPISGHRSVSWYQQTPGQGLQFLFEYFSETQRNKGNFPGRFSGRQFSNSRSEMNVSTLELGDSALYLCASSLAAGGSGELFFGEGSRLTVL.

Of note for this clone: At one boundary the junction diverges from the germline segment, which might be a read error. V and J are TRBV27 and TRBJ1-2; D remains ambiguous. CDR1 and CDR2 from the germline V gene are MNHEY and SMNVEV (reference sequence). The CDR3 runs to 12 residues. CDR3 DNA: TGTTCCAGCTGGGCCCGAAACTATGGCTACACCTTC. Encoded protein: CSSWARNYGYTF.

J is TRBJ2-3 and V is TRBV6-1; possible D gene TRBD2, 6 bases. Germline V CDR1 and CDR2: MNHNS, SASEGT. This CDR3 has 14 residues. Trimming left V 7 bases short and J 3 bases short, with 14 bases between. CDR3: CASTRLGETDTQYF. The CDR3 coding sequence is TGTGCCAGCACCAGACTAGGAGAAACAGATACGCAGTATTTT.

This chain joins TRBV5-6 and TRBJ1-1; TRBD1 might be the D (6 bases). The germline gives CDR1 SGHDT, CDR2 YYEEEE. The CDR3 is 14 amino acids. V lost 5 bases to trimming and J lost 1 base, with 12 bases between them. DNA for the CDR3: TGTGCCAGCAGGGAGGTAGGGGGGAACACTGAAGCTTTCTTT. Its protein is CASREVGGNTEAFF.

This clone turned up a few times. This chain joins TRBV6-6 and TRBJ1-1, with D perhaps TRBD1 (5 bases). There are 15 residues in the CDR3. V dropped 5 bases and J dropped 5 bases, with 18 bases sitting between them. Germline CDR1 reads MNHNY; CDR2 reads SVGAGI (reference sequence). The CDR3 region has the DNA TGTGCCAGCAGTGACCGTAGACAGTCGTCAACTGAAGCTTTCTTT. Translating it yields CASSDRRQSSTEAFF.

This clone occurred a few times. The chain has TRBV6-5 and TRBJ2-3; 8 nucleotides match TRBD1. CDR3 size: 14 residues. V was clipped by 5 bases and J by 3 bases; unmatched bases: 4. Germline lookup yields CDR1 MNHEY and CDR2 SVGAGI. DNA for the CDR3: TGTGCCAGCAGTCTACAGGGGGTTACAGATACGCAGTATTTT. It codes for CASSLQGVTDTQYF.

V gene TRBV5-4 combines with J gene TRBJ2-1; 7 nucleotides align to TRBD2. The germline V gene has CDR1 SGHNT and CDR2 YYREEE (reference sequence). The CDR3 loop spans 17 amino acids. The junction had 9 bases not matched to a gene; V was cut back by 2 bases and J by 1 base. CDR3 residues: CASSLQMGEGSYNEQFF. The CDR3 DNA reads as TGTGCCAGCAGCTTACAGATGGGGGAGGGGTCCTACAATGAGCAGTTCTTC.

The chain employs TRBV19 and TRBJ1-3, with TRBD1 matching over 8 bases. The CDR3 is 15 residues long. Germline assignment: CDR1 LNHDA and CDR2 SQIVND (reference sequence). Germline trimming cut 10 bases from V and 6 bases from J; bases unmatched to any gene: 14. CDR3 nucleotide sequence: TGTGCCACCGCGTATCGACAGGGGAGCGAAAACACCATATATTTT. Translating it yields CATAYRQGSENTIYF.

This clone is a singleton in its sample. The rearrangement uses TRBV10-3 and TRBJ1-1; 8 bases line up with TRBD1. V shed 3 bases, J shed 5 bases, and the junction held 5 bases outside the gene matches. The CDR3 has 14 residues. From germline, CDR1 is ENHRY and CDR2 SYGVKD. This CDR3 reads CAISDGRGLTEAFF. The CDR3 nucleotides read TGTGCCATCAGTGATGGCAGGGGGCTTACTGAAGCTTTCTTT.

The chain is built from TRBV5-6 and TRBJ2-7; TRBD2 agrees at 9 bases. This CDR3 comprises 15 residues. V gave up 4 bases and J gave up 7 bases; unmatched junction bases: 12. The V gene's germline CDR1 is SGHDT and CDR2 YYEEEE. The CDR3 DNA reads TGTGCCAGCAGCGCGAGACTAGCGGCCTGGGGGGAGCAGTACTTC. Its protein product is CASSARLAAWGEQYF.

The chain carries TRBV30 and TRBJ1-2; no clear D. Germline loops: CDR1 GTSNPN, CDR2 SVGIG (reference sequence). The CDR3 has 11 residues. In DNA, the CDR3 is TGTGCTCTGGAGCACCCCCTGGGCTACACCTTC. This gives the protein CALEHPLGYTF.

The CDR3 region is CASSLSATNEKLFF. The CDR3 nucleotides read TGTGCCAGCAGCTTAAGCGCAACTAATGAAAAACTGTTTTTT. The chain combines TRBV7-9 with TRBJ1-4; D is unresolved. Germline V gene sequence: CDR1 SEHNR, CDR2 FQNEAQ (reference sequence). CDR3 length equals 14 residues. V gave up 2 bases and J gave up 0 bases, with 4 bases separating them. Together with reference TRBV7-9 and TRBJ1-4, the CDR3 gives the full variable domain: DTGVSQNPRHKITKRGQNVTFRCDPISEHNRLYWYRQTLGQGPEFLTYFQNEAQLEKSRLLSDRFSAERPKGSFSTLEIQRTEQGDSAMYLCASSLSATNEKLFFGSGTQLSVL.

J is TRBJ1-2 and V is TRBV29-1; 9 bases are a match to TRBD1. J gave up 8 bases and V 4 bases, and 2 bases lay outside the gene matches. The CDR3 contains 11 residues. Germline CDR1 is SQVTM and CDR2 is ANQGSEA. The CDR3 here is CSVGQGGGYTF. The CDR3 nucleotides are TGCAGCGTTGGACAGGGGGGAGGCTACACCTTC.

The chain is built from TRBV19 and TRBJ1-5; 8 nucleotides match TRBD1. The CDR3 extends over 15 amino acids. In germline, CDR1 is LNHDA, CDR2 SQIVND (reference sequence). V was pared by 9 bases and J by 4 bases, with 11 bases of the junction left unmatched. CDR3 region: CASEDDRGTNQPQHF. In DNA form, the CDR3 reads TGTGCCAGCGAAGACGACAGGGGTACGAATCAGCCCCAGCATTTT.

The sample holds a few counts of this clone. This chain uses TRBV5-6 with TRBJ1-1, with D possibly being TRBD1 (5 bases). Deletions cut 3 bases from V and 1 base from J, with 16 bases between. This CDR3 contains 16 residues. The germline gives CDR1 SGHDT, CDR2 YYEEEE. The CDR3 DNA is TGTGCCAGCAGCTGGGCCGGGGGGTCTACGAACACTGAAGCTTTCTTT. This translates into CASSWAGGSTNTEAFF. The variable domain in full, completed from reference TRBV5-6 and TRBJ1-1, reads DAGVTQSPTHLIKTRGQQVTLRCSPKSGHDTVSWYQQALGQGPQFIFQYYEEEERQRGNFPDRFSGHQFPNYSSELNVNALLLGDSALYLCASSWAGGSTNTEAFFGQGTRLTVV.

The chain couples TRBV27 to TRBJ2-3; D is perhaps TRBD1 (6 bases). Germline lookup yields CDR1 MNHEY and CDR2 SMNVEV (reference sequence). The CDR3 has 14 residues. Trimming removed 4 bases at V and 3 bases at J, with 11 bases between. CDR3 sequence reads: CASSSITGTDTQYF. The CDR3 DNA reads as TGTGCCAGCAGTTCTATTACAGGGACAGATACGCAGTATTTT.

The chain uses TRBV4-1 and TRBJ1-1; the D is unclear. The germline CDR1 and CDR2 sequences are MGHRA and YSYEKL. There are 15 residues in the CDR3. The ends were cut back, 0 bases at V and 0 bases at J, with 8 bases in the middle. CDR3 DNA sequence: TGCGCCAGCAGCCAAGATACAGTAATGAACACTGAAGCTTTCTTT. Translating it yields CASSQDTVMNTEAFF.

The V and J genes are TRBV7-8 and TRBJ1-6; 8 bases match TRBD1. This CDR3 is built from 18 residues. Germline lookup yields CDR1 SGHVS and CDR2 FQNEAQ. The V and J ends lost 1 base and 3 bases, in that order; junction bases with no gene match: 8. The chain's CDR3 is CASSLGGQGARYNSPLHF. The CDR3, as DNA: TGTGCCAGCAGCTTAGGAGGCCAGGGGGCCCGCTATAATTCACCCCTCCACTTT.

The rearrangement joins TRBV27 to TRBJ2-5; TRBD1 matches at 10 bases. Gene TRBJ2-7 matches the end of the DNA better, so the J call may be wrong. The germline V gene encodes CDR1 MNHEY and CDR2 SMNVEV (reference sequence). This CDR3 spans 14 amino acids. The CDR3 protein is CASRVTGGTYEQYF. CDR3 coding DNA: TGTGCCAGCAGAGTGACAGGGGGCACCTACGAGCAGTACTTC.

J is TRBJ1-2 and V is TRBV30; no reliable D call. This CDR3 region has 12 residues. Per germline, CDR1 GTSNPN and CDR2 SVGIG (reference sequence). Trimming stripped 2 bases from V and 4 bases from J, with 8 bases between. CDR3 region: CAWSPQLYGYTF. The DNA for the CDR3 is TGTGCCTGGAGTCCACAGCTCTATGGCTACACCTTC.

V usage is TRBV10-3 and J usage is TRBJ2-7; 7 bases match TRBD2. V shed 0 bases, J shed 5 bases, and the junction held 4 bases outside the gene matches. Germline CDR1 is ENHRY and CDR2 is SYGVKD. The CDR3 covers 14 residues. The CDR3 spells CAISESSGRDEQYF. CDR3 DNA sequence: TGTGCCATCAGTGAGTCCTCAGGGAGGGACGAGCAGTACTTC.